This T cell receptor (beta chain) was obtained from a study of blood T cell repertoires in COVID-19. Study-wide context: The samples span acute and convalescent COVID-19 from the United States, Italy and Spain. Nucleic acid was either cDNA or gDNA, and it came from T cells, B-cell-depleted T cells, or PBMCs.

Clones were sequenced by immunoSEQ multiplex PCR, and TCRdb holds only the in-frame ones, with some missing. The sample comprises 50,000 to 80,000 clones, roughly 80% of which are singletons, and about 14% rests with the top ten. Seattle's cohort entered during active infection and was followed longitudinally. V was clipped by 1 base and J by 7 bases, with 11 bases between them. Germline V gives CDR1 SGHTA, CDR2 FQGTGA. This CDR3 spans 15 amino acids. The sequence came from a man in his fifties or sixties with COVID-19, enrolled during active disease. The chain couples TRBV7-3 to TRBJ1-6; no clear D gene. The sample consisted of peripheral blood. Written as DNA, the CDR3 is TGTGCCAGCAGCTTAATGGGGAGTGACAATTCACCCCTCCACTTT. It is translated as CASSLMGSDNSPLHF.